The sequence of this TCR beta chain was determined in a study of OX40 agonist ivuxolimab in advanced cancers. Data came from immunoSEQ multiplex PCR; TCRdb stores just in-frame clones and leaves some out. Counted here are about 64,000 clones, 87% occurring once; the ten biggest clones make up more than 2.5%. The timepoints at which blood was sampled were baseline, cycle 4 day 1, and cycle 7 day 1. Study-wide results and limits: The antigens recognized by the expanded peripheral T cells, that is their antigen specificity, were not determined. At 0.1 to 3.0 mg/kg and by week 6, CD4+ and CD8+ T cells in the blood had expanded clonally. Researchers report that CD8+ T cells had, on average, more expanded clones than CD4+.

This clone was picked up one time. The antigen is undetermined. Sequences were derived from CD4+ or CD8+ T cells sorted from blood, sampled in a trial of the OX40 agonist ivuxolimab. The source of this sequence is an adult with an advanced solid tumor such as melanoma, head and neck, liver or kidney cancer.

The CDR3, as DNA: TGTGCCAGTAGTATAGATCGACTAGCGGGAGAGACCCAGTACTTC. Amino acids: CASSIDRLAGETQYF. The V gene is TRBV19, the J gene TRBJ2-5; 10 nucleotides agree with TRBD2. Germline-derived CDR1 and CDR2 are LNHDA and SQIVND (reference sequence). Losses at the gene ends were 0 bases for V and 4 bases for J; bases not matched to a gene: 2. CDR3 length: 15 amino acids.